There are many counts of the clone carrying this TCR beta chain. The antigen is undetermined. TCR cDNA molecules were tagged individually, and each one carried a unique molecular identifier. One entry per CDR3 protein, called by TCRdb with MiXCR from the 5' RACE reads. The profile shows about 100,000 distinct CDR3 sequences, about 4.6% of them singletons. The data were obtained in a study of spatial heterogeneity in lung cancer. Time point here: sample taken at primary tumor resection. Samples were donated by 72 untreated early-stage non-small cell lung cancer patients. General study findings and limits: Higher tumor mutation counts went along with higher counts of expanded intratumoral alpha and beta TCRs.

The sequenced sample was lung tumor tissue, obtained at surgery. The TCR sequence derives from a male donor with early-stage non-small cell lung cancer.

CDR3 nucleotide sequence: TGTGCCAGCAGTGAAGTCTGGGCAGGGCGCAATCAGCCCCAGCATTTT. Translation gives CASSEVWAGRNQPQHF. V and J are TRBV6-1 and TRBJ1-5; TRBD1 is a possible D gene (5 bases). V lost 1 base to trimming and J lost 2 bases, with 12 bases between them. There are 16 residues in the CDR3. The germline gives CDR1 MNHNS, CDR2 SASEGT.